This T cell receptor (beta chain) was observed in a study of shared clonotypes between healthy human individuals. Donors were healthy HIV-negative adults without recently reported acute infections or vaccinations. Looked up from germline, CDR1 is SGHNT and CDR2 is YENEEA. This CDR3 is 20 amino acids long. V trimming: 0 bases; J trimming: 1 base; junction bases outside the gene matches: 13. Sequencing was performed with immunoSEQ multiplex PCR; in TCRdb, only in-frame clones are kept and a portion is missing. The sample comprises about 2.4 million clones, 93% of which are singletons, and around 0.4% rests with the top ten. This clone was seen more than once but under ten times.

Sequenced material: naive CD4+ T cells from PBMCs. Subset meaning: CD45RA+ positively selected. The chain employs TRBV11-3 and TRBJ2-7; 12 nucleotides agree with TRBD2. The clonotype comes from a man aged 18-30 years in good health. Some clones in this sample may be carry-over from other donors' samples. CDR3 in amino acids: CASSLDPGETSGRPSYEQYF. The CDR3 DNA reads TGTGCCAGCAGCTTAGATCCCGGGGAGACTAGCGGGAGACCATCCTACGAGCAGTACTTC.